The clone carrying this T cell receptor beta chain occurred a few times. Its antigen is undetermined. The record originates from a study of blood T cells in healthy people across ages. Study-wide context: The template switching approach captured approximately one barcoded beta molecule for every two T cells. Study findings and constraints: There was a strong correlation between TCR beta diversity and naive T cell percentage. Diversity of TCR beta per million T cells declined in a roughly linear way with age.

A second PCR, run for roughly 7 to 11 cycles, used a sample-barcoded 5' primer plus a J-beta primer mix. TCRdb reprocessed the 5' RACE reads with MiXCR, giving one entry per CDR3 protein. Of about 730,000 distinct CDR3 sequences listed, roughly 41% are singletons. The V and J ends lost 4 bases and 8 bases respectively, with 23 bases between them. The germline CDR1 and CDR2 sequences are LNHNV and YYDKDF (reference sequence). The CDR3 is 17 amino acids. Samples each had at least 6 micrograms of total RNA extracted. The V call is TRBV15, the J call TRBJ2-2; D is ambiguous. The sample taken for sequencing was blood. The sequence derives from a woman aged 55-69 years in good health. The CDR3 DNA reads TGTGCCACCAGCAAACACGAGGAAGAACCGCCACGGGGGGAGCTGTTTTTT. Translated, it gives CATSKHEEEPPRGELFF.